The clone carrying this TCR beta chain was seen a single time. Its antigen is currently unknown. This sample was taken from a study of T cell repertoires in cytomegalovirus infection. Turning to the study itself: HLA-C-restricted CMV epitopes, recently identified, and well-studied HLA-B-restricted ones were used by the study.

General observations from the study: In two of eight donors, the top clonotype was HLA-C-restricted CMV-specific.

TCRdb called the reads again in MiXCR, with one record for every CDR3 protein. There are approximately 1,000,000 distinct CDR3 sequences in the sample; approximately 31% occur only once, and over 12% lies in the top ten. The V gene's germline CDR1 is SGDLS and CDR2 YYNGEE. With 0 bases removed from V and 9 bases from J, the gap between germline ends came to 19 bases. The CDR3 has 16 residues. Sequencing was performed on cultured CD8+ T cells from PBMCs, taken from culture after CMV antigen stimulation. The chain employs TRBV9 and TRBJ2-1, with D perhaps matching TRBD1 or TRBD2 (5 bases each). The sequence came from a human donor in good health (CMV status not recorded). Some clones in this sample may be carry-over from other donors' samples. As DNA, the CDR3 is TGTGCCAGCAGCGTAGCGGCCCAAAGGGACCGGGGTGAGCAGTTCTTC. Residues: CASSVAAQRDRGEQFF.